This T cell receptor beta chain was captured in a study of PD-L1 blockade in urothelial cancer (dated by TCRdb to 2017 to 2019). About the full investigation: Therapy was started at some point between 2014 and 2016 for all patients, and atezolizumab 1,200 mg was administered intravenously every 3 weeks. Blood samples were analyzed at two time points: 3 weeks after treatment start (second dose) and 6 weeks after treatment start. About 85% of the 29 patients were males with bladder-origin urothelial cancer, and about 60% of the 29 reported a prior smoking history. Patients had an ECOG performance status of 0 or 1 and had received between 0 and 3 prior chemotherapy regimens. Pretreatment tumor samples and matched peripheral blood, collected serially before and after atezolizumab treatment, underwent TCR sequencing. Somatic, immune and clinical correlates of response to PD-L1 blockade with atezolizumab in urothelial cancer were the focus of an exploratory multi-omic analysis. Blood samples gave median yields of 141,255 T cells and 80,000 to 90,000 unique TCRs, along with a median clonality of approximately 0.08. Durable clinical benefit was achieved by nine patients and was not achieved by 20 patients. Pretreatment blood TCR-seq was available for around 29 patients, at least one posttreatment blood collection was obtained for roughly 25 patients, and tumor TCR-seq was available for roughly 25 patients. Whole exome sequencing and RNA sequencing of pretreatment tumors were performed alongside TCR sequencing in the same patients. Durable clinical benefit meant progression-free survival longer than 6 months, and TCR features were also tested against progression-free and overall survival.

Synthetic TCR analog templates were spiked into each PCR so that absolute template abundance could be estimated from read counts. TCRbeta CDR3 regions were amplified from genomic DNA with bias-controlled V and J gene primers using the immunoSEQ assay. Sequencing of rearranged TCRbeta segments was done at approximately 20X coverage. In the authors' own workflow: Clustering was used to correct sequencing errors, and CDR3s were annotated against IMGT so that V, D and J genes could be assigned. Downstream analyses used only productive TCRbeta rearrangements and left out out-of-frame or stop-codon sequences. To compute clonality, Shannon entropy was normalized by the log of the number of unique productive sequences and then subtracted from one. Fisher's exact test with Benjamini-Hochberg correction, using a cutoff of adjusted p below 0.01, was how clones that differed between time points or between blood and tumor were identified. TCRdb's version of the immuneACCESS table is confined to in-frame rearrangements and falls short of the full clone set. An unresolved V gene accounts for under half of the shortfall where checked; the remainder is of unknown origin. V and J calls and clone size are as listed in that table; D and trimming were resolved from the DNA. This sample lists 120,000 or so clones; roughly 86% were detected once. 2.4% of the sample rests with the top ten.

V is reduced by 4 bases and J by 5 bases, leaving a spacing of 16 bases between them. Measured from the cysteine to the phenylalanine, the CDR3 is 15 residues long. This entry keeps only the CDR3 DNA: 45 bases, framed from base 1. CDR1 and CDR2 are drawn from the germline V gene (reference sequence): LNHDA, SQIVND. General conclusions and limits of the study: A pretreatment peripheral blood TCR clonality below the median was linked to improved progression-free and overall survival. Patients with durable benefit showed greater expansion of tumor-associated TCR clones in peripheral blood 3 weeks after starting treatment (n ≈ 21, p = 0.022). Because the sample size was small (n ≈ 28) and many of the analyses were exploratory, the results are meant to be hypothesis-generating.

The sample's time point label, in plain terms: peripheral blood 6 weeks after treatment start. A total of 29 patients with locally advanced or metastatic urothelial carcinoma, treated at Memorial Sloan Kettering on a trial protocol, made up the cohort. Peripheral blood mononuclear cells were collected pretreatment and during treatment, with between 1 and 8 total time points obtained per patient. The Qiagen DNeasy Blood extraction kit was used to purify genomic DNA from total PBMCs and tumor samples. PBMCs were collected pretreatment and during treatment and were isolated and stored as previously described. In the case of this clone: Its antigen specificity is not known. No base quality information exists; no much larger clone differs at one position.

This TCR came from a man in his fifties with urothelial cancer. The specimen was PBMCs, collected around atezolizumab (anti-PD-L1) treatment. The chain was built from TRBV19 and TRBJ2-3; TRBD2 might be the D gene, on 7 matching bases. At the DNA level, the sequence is TGTGCCAGTAGTACCCTCCGGGGGGCGGTAGATACGCAGTATTTT. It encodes CASSTLRGAVDTQYF.